This record covers a single T cell receptor beta chain. The data were taken from a study of blood T cells in healthy people across ages. V was shortened by 2 bases and J by 0 bases, with 16 bases between the two germline ends. The CDR3 contains 17 residues. The germline CDR1 and CDR2 sequences are WSHSY and SAAADI. Sample-barcoded 5' priming and a J-beta primer mix drove a second PCR of roughly 7 to 11 cycles. A single record per CDR3 protein comes from TCRdb applying MiXCR to the 5' RACE reads. The sample lists approximately 690,000 distinct CDR3 sequences; 35% to 50% were seen once. The sequence was obtained from a man at least 80 years old in good health. The chain combines TRBV10-2 with TRBJ1-1, with a weak D call TRBD1 (5 bases). Sequenced input: blood. The CDR3 region is CASSEGGQVGMNTEAFF. In nucleotides, the CDR3 is TGCGCCAGCAGTGAGGGGGGTCAGGTAGGGATGAACACTGAAGCTTTCTTT.